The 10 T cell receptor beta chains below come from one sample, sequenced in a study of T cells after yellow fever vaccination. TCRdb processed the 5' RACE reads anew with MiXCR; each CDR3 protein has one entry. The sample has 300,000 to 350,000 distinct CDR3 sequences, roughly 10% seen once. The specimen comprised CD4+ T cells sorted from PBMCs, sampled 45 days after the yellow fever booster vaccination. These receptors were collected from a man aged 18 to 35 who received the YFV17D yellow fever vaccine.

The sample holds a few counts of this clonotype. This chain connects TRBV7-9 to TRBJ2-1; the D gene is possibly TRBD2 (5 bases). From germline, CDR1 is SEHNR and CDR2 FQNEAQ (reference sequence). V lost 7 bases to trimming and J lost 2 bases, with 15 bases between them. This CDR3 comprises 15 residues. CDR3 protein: CASKALGSTYNEQFF. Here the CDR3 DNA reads TGTGCCAGCAAAGCATTGGGGAGCACCTACAATGAGCAGTTCTTC.

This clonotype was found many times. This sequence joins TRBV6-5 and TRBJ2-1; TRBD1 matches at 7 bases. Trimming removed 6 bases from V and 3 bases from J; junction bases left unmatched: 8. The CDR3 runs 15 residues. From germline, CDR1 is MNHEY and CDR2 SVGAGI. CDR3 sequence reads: CASSRQGRNYNEQFF. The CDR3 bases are TGTGCCAGCAGCCGACAGGGAAGGAACTACAATGAGCAGTTCTTC.

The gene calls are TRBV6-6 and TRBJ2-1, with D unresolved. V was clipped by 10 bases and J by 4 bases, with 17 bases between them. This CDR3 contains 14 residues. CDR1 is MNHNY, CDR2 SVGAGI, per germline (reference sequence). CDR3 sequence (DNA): TGTGCCACCACTCGGGCCCTGGTTTACAATGAGCAGTTCTTC. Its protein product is CATTRALVYNEQFF.

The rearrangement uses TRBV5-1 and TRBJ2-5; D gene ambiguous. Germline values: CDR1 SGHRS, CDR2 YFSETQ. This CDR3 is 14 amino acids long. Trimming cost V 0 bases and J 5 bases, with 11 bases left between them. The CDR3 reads CASSLASGRETQYF. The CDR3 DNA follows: TGCGCCAGCAGCTTGGCCTCAGGCCGGGAGACCCAGTACTTC.

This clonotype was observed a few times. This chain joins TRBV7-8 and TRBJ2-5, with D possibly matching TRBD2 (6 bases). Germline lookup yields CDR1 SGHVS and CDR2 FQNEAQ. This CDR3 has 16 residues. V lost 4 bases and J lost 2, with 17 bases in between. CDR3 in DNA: TGTGCCAGCAGCTCTTTTGGTAGCGGTAAACAAGAGACCCAGTACTTC. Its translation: CASSSFGSGKQETQYF.

CDR3 region: CASSGQAGNSPLHF. Written as DNA, the CDR3 is TGTGCCAGCAGCGGACAGGCGGGGAATTCACCCCTCCACTTT. The chain joins TRBV9 to TRBJ1-6, with D possibly matching TRBD1 (6 bases). CDR1 is SGDLS, CDR2 YYNGEE, per germline. The V end lost 3 bases, the J end lost 7 bases, and 11 bases lay between the germline ends. The length of the CDR3 is 14 residues.

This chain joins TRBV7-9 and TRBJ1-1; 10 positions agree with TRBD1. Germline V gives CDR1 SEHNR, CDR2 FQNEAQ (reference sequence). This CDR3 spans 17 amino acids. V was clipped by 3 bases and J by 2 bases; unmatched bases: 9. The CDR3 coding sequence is TGTGCCAGCAGCTTTTGGACAGGGGGGGATTATAACACTGAAGCTTTCTTT. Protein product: CASSFWTGGDYNTEAFF.

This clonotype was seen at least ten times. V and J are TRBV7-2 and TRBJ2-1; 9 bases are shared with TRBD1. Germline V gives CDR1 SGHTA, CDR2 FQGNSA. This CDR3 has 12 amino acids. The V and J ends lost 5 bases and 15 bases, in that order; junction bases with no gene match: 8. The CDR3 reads CASSRDRAELFF. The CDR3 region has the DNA TGTGCCAGCAGCCGGGACAGGGCAGAACTGTTCTTC.

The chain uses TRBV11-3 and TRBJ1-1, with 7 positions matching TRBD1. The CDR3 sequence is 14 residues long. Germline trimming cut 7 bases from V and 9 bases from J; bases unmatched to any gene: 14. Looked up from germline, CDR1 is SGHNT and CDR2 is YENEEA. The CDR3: CASTHRDRPEKAFF. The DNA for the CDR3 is TGTGCCAGCACGCACCGGGACAGACCTGAAAAAGCTTTCTTT.

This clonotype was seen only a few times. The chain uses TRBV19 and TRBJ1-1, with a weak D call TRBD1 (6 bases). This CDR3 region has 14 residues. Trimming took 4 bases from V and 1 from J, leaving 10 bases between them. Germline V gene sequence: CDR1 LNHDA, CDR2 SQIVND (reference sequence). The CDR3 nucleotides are TGTGCCAGTAGTACAGGGGCAAGGAACACTGAAGCTTTCTTT. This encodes CASSTGARNTEAFF.